This record covers a single TCR beta chain. Its antigen is undetermined. Profiled with immunoSEQ multiplex PCR; TCRdb holds only in-frame clones, not every one. The data contain some 120,000 clones, roughly 84% of them singletons. This sample was included in a study of T cell responses to AZD1222 COVID-19 vaccine. General study results and limits: Females outnumbered males among donors, who were mostly white British; clonal diversity was possibly underestimated.

The source material was peripheral blood, sampled on day 0 of AZD1222 vaccination. The sequence was collected from an adult in good health.

This CDR3 reads CASSQDGAGVFYEQYF. The CDR3 nucleotides are TGTGCCAGCAGCCAAGACGGGGCGGGGGTTTTCTACGAGCAGTACTTC. This chain links TRBV4-2 with TRBJ2-7; TRBD2 matches at 7 bases. The germline gives CDR1 LGHNA, CDR2 YNFKEQ. V lost 0 bases and J lost 3; bases outside the gene matches: 8. The CDR3 covers 16 residues.